What follows is one T cell receptor (beta chain) and its context. What it binds is not known. Nominally healthy donors were sampled, though unrecorded immune exposures were likely. Vbeta (60) and Jbeta (13) primers were used in the PCR. TCRdb's copy holds only in-frame clones and misses some; the assay was immunoSEQ multiplex PCR. Counted here are 220,000 or so clones, 70% to 80% occurring once; the ten biggest clones make up roughly 1.9%. V was shortened by 2 bases and J by 0 bases, with 11 bases between the two germline ends. This CDR3 has 16 residues. The germline CDR1 and CDR2 sequences are WSHSY and SAAADI. The data derive from a study of cytomegalovirus exposure and HLA in healthy donors. Study-wide results and caveats: Productive rates of about 87% or about 30% were seen for most TCR beta V segments in an earlier analysis. What a later analysis showed was that several of the most significant clusters appeared linked to common viral pathogens. The study labeled 150 to 200 TCR beta chains cytomegalovirus-associated.

This rearrangement joins TRBV10-2 to TRBJ1-5; D ambiguous. The origin of this receptor is a woman aged 30 to 39 in good health and CMV-seronegative. Sequencing input: PBMCs. The CDR3 loop reads CASSEAVSYSNQPQHF. DNA for the CDR3: TGCGCCAGCAGTGAGGCGGTCAGTTATAGCAATCAGCCCCAGCATTTT.